These T cell receptor beta chains were read from a single sample in a study of shared clonotypes between healthy human individuals. The assay was immunoSEQ multiplex PCR, and TCRdb's table has in-frame clones only and misses some. This sample has about 1.1 million clones, with more than 75% found just once. The specimen was memory CD4+ T cells from PBMCs. The receptor source for this set is a man between 18 and 29 years old in good health. Some clones in this sample may be carry-over from other donors' samples. Both conserved end residues are part of each CDR3. The D gene is left open where the match is weak. The listing skips clone size in some rows; elsewhere it reads once, few, many or a size class.

j_gene	d_gene	v_gene	abundance	CDR3aa	CDR3nt
TRBJ1-2	TRBD1	TRBV6-4	once	CASKPAGGSNYGYTF	TGTGCCAGCAAGCCAGCAGGGGGATCCAACTATGGCTACACCTTC
TRBJ1-2	TRBD1	TRBV7-2	once	CASSTTGVSVRGYTF	TGTGCCAGCAGCACCACAGGGGTATCAGTCCGCGGCTACACCTTC
TRBJ2-7	TRBD2	TRBV9	.	CASSPAREVRPYEQYF	TGTGCCAGCAGCCCAGCTCGGGAGGTCAGACCCTACGAGCAGTACTTC
TRBJ2-3	TRBD2	TRBV19	.	CASSMGLAGVVPLLTDTQYF	TGTGCCAGTAGTATGGGACTAGCGGGAGTCGTTCCCCTACTCACAGATACGCAGTATTTT
TRBJ2-3	.	TRBV4-1	.	CASSQDLLTGASTDTQYF	TGCGCCAGCAGCCAAGATCTTCTAACGGGAGCTAGCACAGATACGCAGTATTTT
TRBJ2-1	TRBD1	TRBV28	once	CASSLPRDRGNNEQFF	TGTGCCAGCAGTCTCCCAAGGGACAGGGGGAACAATGAGCAGTTCTTC
TRBJ2-3	TRBD2	TRBV27	.	CASTSLGTSNAQYF	TGTGCCAGCACCTCTCTAGGGACTAGCAATGCACAGTATTTT
TRBJ1-2	.	TRBV7-9	.	CASSLETNYGYTF	TGTGCCAGCAGCTTAGAGACCAACTATGGCTACACCTTC
TRBJ2-5	.	TRBV29-1	once	CSLLGYKETQYF	TGCAGCCTATTGGGTTACAAAGAGACCCAGTACTTC
TRBJ1-1	TRBD1	TRBV28	.	CASSPWTGRGTEAFF	TGTGCCAGCAGTCCATGGACAGGTAGAGGCACTGAAGCTTTCTTT
TRBJ1-1	.	TRBV28	many	CASSLTGLRTEAFF	TGTGCCAGCAGCTTAACAGGGCTGAGGACTGAAGCTTTCTTT
TRBJ2-5	TRBD2	TRBV7-2	.	CASSSPGTRETQYF	TGTGCCAGCAGCTCGCCAGGGACTAGAGAGACCCAGTACTTC
TRBJ2-5	.	TRBV18	.	CASNPVGGPGETQYF	TGTGCCAGCAATCCCGTTGGAGGGCCTGGGGAGACCCAGTACTTC